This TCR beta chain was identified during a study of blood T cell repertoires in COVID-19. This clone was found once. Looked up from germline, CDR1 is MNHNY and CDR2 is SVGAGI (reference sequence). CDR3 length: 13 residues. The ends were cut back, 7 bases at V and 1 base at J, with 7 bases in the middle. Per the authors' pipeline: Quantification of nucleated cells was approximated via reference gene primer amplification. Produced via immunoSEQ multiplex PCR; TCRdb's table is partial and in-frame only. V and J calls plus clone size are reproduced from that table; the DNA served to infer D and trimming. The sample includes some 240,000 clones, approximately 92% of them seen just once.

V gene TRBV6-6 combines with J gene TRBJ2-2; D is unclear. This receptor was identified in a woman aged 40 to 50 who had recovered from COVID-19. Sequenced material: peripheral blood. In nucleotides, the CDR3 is TGTGCCAGCAAACCGGGGAACACCGGGGAGCTGTTTTTT. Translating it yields CASKPGNTGELFF.